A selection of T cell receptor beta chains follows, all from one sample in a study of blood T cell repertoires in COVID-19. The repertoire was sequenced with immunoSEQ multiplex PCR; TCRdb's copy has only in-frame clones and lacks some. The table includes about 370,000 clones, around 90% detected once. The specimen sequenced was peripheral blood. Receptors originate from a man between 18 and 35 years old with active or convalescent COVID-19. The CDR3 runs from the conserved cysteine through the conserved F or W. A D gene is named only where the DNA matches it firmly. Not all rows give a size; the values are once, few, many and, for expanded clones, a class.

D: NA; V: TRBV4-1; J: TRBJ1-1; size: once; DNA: TGCGCCAGCAGCCAATTTTTAGAGAACACTGAAGCTTTCTTT; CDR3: CASSQFLENTEAFF
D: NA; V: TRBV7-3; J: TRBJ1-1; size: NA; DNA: TGTGCCAGCAGCTCGACAGGCCGTGAAGCTTTCTTT; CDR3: CASSSTGREAFF
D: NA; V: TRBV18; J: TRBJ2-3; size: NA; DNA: TGTGCCAGCTCACTTCAAAGCCTACAGGGACATACGCAGTATTTT; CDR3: CASSLQSLQGHTQYF
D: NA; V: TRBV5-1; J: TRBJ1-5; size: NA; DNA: TGCGCCAGCAGCCTGCTCGGTGATCAGCCCCAGCATTTT; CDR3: CASSLLGDQPQHF
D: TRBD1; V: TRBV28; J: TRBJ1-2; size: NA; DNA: TGTGCCAGCAGTTTAGGGGGACAGGGGGCTCACTATGGCTACACCTTC; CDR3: CASSLGGQGAHYGYTF
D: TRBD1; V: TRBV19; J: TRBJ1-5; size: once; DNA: TGTGCCAGTAGGGTGGACAGGGGCAATCAGCCCCAGCATTTT; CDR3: CASRVDRGNQPQHF
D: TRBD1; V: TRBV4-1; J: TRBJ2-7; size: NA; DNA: TGCGCCAGCAGCCAAGATGCCGCCGGGACAGCCTACGAGCAGTACTTC; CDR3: CASSQDAAGTAYEQYF
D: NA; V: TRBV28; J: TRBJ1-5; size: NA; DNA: TGTGCCAGCAGCCAGATACAGGGAGGGCAGCCCCAGCATTTT; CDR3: CASSQIQGGQPQHF
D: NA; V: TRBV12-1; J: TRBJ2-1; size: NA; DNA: TGTGCCAGCAGCTTTGCGCGCCTAGCGGGAGTGACTGAGCAGTTCTTC; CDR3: CASSFARLAGVTEQFF
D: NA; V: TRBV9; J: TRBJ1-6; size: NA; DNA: TGTGCCAGCAGCCAATGGGAACCCACTCCTGGACAGACGACACCCCTCCACTTT; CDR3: CASSQWEPTPGQTTPLHF
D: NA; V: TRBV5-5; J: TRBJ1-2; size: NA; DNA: TGTGCCAGCAGCTTGGCCTCGGGTATCTATGGCTACACCTTC; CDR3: CASSLASGIYGYTF
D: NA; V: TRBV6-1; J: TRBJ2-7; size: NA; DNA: TGTGCCAGCAAGAGAAGCGACGAGCAGTACTTC; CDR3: CASKRSDEQYF
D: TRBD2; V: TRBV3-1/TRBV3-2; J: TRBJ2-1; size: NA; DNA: TGTGCCAGCAGCCAAGATGACCGGGGGGGCGATGAGCAGTTCTTC; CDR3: CASSQDDRGGDEQFF
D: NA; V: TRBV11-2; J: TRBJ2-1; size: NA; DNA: TGTGCCAGCAGCCCCATCGGGGTTAGCGGTCTCCACAATGAGCAGTTCTTC; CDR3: CASSPIGVSGLHNEQFF
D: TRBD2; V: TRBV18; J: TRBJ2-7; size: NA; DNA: TGTGCCAGCTCACCACGGCTGGCGCTAGCGGGAGGACCCGAGCAGTACTTC; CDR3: CASSPRLALAGGPEQYF
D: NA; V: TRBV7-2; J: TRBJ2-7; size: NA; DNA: TGTGCCAGCAGCGAGAGAGCCTACGAGCAGTACTTC; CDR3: CASSERAYEQYF
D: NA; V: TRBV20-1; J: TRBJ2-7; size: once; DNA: TGCAGTGCTAGTCGGCGGGGCTCCTACGAGCAGTACTTC; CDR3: CSASRRGSYEQYF
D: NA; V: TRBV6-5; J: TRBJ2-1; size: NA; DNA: TGTGCCAGCAGACGTCAGGGGGGCAATGAGCAGTTCTTC; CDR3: CASRRQGGNEQFF
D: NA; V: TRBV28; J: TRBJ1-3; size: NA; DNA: TGTGCCAGCAGTTTGGGGGCTGCTGGAAACACCATATATTTT; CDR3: CASSLGAAGNTIYF
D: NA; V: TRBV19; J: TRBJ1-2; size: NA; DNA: TGTGCCAGCTTGTCCGCGGTTAACTATGGCTACACCTTC; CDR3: CASLSAVNYGYTF
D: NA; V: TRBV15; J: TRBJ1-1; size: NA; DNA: TGTGCCACCAGCAGAGGGGGGCAGGGGCTCGCTGAAGCTTTCTTT; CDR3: CATSRGGQGLAEAFF
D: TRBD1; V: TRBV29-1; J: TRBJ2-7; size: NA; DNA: TGCAGCGTCAGGGGACAGGGAGACGAGCAGTACTTC; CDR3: CSVRGQGDEQYF
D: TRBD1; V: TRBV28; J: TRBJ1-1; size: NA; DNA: TGTGCCAGCAGTCGACAGGGTAGTACTGAAGCTTTCTTT; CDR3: CASSRQGSTEAFF
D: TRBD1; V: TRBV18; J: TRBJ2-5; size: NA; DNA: TGTGCCAGCTCATCCACAGGGGGAGAGACCCAGTACTTC; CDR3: CASSSTGGETQYF
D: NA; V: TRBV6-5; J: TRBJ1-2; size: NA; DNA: TGTGCCAGCAGTTACTCGCCAGAAGCTAACTATGGCTACACCTTC; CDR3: CASSYSPEANYGYTF
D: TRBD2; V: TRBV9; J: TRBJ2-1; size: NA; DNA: TGTGCCAGCAGCGTAGGGACTAGCGAGAATTGGAATGAGCAGTTCTTC; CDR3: CASSVGTSENWNEQFF
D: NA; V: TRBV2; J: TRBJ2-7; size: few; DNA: TGTGCCAGCAGTGAAGCGGGACACCACTCCGAGCAGTACTTC; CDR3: CASSEAGHHSEQYF
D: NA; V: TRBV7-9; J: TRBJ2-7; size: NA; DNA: TGTGCCAGCAGCTTAGTGGTAGGAGTCTACGAGCAGTACTTC; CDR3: CASSLVVGVYEQYF
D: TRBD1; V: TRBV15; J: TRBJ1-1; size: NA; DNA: TGTGCCACCAGCACAAACAGGGGTCCTGAAGCTTTCTTT; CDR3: CATSTNRGPEAFF
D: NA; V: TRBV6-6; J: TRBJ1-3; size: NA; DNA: TGTGCCAGTACAGGGTCGGGAAACACCATATATTTT; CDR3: CASTGSGNTIYF
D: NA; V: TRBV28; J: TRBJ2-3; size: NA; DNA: TGTGCCAGCAGTTTATATCAGAGCACAGATACGCAGTATTTT; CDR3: CASSLYQSTDTQYF
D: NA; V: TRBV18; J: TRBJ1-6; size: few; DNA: TGTGCCAGCTCACCCCCGGAGGGCCGGGATTCACCCCTCCACTTT; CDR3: CASSPPEGRDSPLHF
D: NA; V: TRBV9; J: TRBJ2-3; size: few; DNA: TGTGCCAGCGGGCGAGAGGGAGATACGCAGTATTTT; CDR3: CASGREGDTQYF
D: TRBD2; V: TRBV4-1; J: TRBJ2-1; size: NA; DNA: TGCGCCAGCAGCCAGCAAGATAAACGGGGACTAGCGGGAGTACAGAATGAGCAGTTCTTC; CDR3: CASSQQDKRGLAGVQNEQFF
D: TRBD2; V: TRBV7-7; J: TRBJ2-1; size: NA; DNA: TGTGCCAGCAGCGCCCAGCCCCTAGCCGGGGGGGTGGACAATGAGCAGTTCTTC; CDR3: CASSAQPLAGGVDNEQFF